This TCR beta chain was found in a study of T cell responses to AZD1222 COVID-19 vaccine. For the study at large: Second-dose intervals near 4 or 12 weeks were combined.

Measured with immunoSEQ multiplex PCR; TCRdb has only the in-frame clones, and not every one. The profile shows fewer than 110,000 clones, under 95% of them singletons. Trimming removed 1 base at V and 8 bases at J, with 6 bases between. CDR3 length: 12 residues. Germline V CDR1 and CDR2: MNHEY, SVGEGT. This rearrangement joins TRBV6-2 or TRBV6-3 to TRBJ2-1; D remains unclear. The TCR was taken from an adult in good health. The input for sequencing was peripheral blood, taken on day 0 of AZD1222 vaccination. DNA of the CDR3: TGTGCCAGCAGTTACTACAAGGATGAGCAGTTCTTC. Translating gives CASSYYKDEQFF.